The T cell receptor beta chain under discussion was sequenced for a study of blood T cell repertoires in COVID-19. Turning to the study itself: Acute-phase and convalescent COVID-19 samples originated in the United States, Italy and Spain. From T cells, B-cell-depleted T cells, or PBMCs came the material, which was cDNA or gDNA.

Seattle patients were enrolled during active infection and followed longitudinally. The CDR3 is 15 amino acids. The germline CDR1 and CDR2 sequences are MNHEY and SVGEGT. V shed 2 bases and J shed 2 bases, with 12 bases lying between them. Original analysis: From reference gene primer amplification, estimates of nucleated cell counts were derived. Measured with immunoSEQ multiplex PCR; TCRdb has only the in-frame clones, and not every one. The V and J calls and clone size come from that table; D and trimming were worked out from the DNA. Of about 88,000 clones listed, 90% are singletons. Material for sequencing was peripheral blood. This receptor was identified in a young man with COVID-19, enrolled during active disease. The V and J genes are TRBV6-2 or TRBV6-3 and TRBJ1-1; no definite D call. The CDR3 coding sequence is TGTGCCAGCAGTTACGACATCGAGGGAAACACTGAAGCTTTCTTT. Protein sequence: CASSYDIEGNTEAFF.